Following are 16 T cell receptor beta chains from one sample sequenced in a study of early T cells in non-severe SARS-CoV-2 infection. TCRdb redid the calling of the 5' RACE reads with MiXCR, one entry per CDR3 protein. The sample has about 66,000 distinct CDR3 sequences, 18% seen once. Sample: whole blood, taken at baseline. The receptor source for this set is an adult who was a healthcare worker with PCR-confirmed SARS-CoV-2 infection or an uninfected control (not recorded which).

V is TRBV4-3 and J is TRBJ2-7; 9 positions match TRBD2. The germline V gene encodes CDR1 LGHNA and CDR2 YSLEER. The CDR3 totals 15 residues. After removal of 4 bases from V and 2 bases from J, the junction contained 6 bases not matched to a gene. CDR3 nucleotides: TGCGCCAGCAGCCCCGGACTAGCGAGAACCTACGAGCAGTACTTC. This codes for CASSPGLARTYEQYF.

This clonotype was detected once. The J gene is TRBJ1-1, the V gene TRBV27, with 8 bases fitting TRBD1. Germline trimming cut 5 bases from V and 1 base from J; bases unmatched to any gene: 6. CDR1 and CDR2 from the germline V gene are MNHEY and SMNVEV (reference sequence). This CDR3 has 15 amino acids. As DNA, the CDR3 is TGTGCCAGCAGTCCGTCGACAGGGGCGAACACTGAAGCTTTCTTT. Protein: CASSPSTGANTEAFF.

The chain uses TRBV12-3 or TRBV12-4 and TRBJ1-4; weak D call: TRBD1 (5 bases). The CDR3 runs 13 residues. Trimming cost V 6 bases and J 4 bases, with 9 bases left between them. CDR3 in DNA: TGTGCCAGCAGGACAGACAGTAATGAAAAACTGTTTTTT. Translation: CASRTDSNEKLFF.

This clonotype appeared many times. In nucleotides, the CDR3 is TGTGCCATCAGTAAGGGGCGCAGCGAAGCTTTCTTT. It codes for CAISKGRSEAFF. V usage is TRBV10-3 and J usage is TRBJ1-1; a weak D match, TRBD1 (5 bases). CDR1 is ENHRY and CDR2 is SYGVKD in the germline V gene. The CDR3 consists of 12 residues. Trimming took 5 bases from V and 8 from J, leaving 12 bases between them.

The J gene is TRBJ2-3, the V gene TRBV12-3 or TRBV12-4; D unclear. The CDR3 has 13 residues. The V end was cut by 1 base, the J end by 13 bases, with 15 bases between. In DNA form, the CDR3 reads TGTGCCAGCAGTTTAGGGCCTAGTAGTTGGGAGTATTTT. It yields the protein CASSLGPSSWEYF.

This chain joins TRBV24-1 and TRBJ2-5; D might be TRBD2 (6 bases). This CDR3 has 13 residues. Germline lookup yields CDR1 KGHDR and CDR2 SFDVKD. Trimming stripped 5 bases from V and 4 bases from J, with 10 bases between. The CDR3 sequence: CATSGLGGETQYF. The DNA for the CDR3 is TGTGCCACCAGTGGACTAGGAGGAGAGACCCAGTACTTC.

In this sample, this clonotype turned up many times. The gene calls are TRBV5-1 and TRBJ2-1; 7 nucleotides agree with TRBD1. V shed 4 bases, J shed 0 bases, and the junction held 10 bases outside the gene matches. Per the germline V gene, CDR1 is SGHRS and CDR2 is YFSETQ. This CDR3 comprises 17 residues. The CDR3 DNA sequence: TGCGCCAGCAGCCCAGAGACAGGGTCGAGCTCCTACAATGAGCAGTTCTTC. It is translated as CASSPETGSSSYNEQFF.

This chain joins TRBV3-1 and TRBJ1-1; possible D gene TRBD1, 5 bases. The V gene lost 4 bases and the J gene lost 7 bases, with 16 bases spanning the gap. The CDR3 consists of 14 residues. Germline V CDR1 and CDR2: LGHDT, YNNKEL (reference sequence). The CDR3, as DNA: TGTGCCAGCAGCCCCGCTCGAGGACACTTTGAAGCTTTCTTT. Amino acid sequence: CASSPARGHFEAFF.

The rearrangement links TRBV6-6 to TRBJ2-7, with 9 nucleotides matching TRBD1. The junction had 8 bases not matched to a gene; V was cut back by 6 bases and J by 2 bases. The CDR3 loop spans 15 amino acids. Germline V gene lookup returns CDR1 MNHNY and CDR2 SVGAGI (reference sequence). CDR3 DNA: TGTGCCAGCAGCCAGGACAGGGGATCAACCTACGAGCAGTACTTC. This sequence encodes CASSQDRGSTYEQYF.

The CDR3 DNA is TGTGCCAGCAGCCCCTACAAGGACTATGGCTACACCTTC. Residues: CASSPYKDYGYTF. The J gene is TRBJ1-2, the V gene TRBV7-2; no clear D. V was shortened by 5 bases and J by 3 bases, with 10 bases between the two germline ends. The CDR3 has 13 amino acids. Germline V lookup: CDR1 SGHTA, CDR2 FQGNSA.

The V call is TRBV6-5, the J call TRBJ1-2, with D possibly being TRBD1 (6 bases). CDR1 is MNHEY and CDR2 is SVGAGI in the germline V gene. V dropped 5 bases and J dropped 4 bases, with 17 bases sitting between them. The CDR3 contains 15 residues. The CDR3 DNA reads TGTGCCAGCAGTGTAACGTCGGACAGCAGCTATGGCTACACCTTC. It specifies CASSVTSDSSYGYTF.

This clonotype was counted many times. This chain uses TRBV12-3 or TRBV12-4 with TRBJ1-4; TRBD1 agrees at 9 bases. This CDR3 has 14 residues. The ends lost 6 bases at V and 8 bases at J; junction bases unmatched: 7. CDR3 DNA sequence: TGTGCCAGCAGGATCGGGACAGGGAACGAAAAACTGTTTTTT. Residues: CASRIGTGNEKLFF.

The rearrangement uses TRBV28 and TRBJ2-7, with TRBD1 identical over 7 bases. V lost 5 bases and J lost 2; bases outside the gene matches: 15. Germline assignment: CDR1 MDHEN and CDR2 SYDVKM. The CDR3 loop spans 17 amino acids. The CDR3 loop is CASSAPTRGGFAYEQYF. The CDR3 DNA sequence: TGTGCCAGCAGTGCACCCACGAGAGGGGGCTTTGCCTACGAGCAGTACTTC. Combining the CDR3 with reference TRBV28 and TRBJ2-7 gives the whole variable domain DVKVTQSSRYLVKRTGEKVFLECVQDMDHENMFWYRQDPGLGLRLIYFSYDVKMKEKGDIPEGYSVSREKKERFSLILESASTNQTSMYLCASSAPTRGGFAYEQYFGPGTRLTVT.

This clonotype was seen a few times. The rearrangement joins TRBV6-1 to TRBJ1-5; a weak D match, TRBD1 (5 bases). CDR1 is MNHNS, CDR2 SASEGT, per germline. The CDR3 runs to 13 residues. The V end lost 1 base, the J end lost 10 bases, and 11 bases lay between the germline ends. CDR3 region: CASSEGRAPPQHF. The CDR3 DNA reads TGTGCCAGCAGTGAAGGCAGGGCCCCACCCCAGCATTTT.

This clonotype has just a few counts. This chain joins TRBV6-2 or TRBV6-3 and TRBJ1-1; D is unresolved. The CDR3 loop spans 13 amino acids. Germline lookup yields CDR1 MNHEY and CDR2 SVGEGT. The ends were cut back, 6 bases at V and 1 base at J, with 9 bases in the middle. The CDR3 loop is CASSFIENTEAFF. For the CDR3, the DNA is TGTGCCAGCAGCTTTATCGAGAACACTGAAGCTTTCTTT.

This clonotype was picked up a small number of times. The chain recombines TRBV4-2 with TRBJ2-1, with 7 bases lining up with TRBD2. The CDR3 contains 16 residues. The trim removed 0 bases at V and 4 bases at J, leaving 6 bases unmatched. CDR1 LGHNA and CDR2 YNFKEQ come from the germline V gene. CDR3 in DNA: TGTGCCAGCAGCCAAGATCCAGCGGGACGATACAATGAGCAGTTCTTC. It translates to CASSQDPAGRYNEQFF.